Each of the 13 T cell receptor beta chains below was sequenced from the same sample in a study of control samples from healthy donors and cancer patients (dated by TCRdb to about 2020). To prepare the library, the immunoSEQ multiplex PCR assay was applied. The immuneACCESS repertoire file appears here via TCRdb, limited to in-frame rearrangements. These files lack a portion of the clones; in checked studies, under half of the deficit traces to unresolved V genes, and the cause of the others is not known. Within this sample are about 150,000 clones, with 91% of them counted one time only. The top ten clones comprise about 2.1% of the sample. Material for sequencing was blood. The source of these receptors is a woman in her 40s in good health.

The gene calls are TRBV11-2 and TRBJ2-1; D not resolved. The CDR3 loop spans 11 amino acids. Trimming removed 1 base at V and 10 bases at J, with 5 bases between. Per germline, CDR1 SGHAT and CDR2 FQNNGV. CDR3 nucleotide sequence: TGTGCCAGCAGCTTAGGGGCAGAGCAGTTCTTC. Protein sequence: CASSLGAEQFF.

The genes are TRBV29-1 and TRBJ2-2; D uncertain. Germline loops: CDR1 SQVTM, CDR2 ANQGSEA. V shed 3 bases and J shed 1 base, with 6 bases lying between them. The CDR3 extends over 13 amino acids. The CDR3 spells CSVEAENTGELFF. The DNA of the CDR3 is TGCAGCGTTGAGGCAGAGAACACCGGGGAGCTGTTTTTT.

V is TRBV5-1 and J is TRBJ2-5; D is unresolved. Germline V gene lookup returns CDR1 SGHRS and CDR2 YFSETQ. CDR3 length equals 15 residues. The V gene lost 0 bases and the J gene lost 7 bases, with 16 bases spanning the gap. The CDR3 loop is CASSLAAAQPGTQYF. The CDR3 DNA sequence: TGCGCCAGCAGCTTGGCCGCAGCCCAACCGGGGACCCAGTACTTC.

The V gene is TRBV7-6, the J gene TRBJ2-1; 8 bases map to TRBD2. In germline, CDR1 is SGHVS, CDR2 FNYEAQ. Trimming at V came to 2 bases and at J to 6 bases, leaving 12 bases not matched to a gene. The CDR3 extends over 17 amino acids. The CDR3 region has the DNA TGTGCCAGCAGCTTAAGGAGCGACGGGGGGGCCGGCAATGAGCAGTTCTTC. Translation: CASSLRSDGGAGNEQFF.

The rearrangement joins TRBV21-1 to TRBJ1-1. TRBV21-1 is a pseudogene. This CDR3 has 14 amino acids. CDR3 residues: CASSKDRGYTEAFF. DNA of the CDR3: TGTGCCAGCAGCAAAGACCGCGGATACACTGAAGCTTTCTTT.

This clone counts as medium-sized. V usage is TRBV4-2 and J usage is TRBJ2-5; 11 bases line up with TRBD2. The ends lost 0 bases at V and 5 bases at J; junction bases unmatched: 5. The CDR3 consists of 16 residues. Germline CDR1 LGHNA, CDR2 YNFKEQ. The CDR3 DNA follows: TGTGCCAGCAGCCAAGAGGGTAGCGGGGGGGCCGAGACCCAGTACTTC. This codes for CASSQEGSGGAETQYF.

This clone turned up a few times. The chain is built from TRBV6-5 and TRBJ2-7; 10 bases map to TRBD1. This CDR3 has 14 residues. The germline CDR1 and CDR2 sequences are MNHEY and SVGAGI. V shed 7 bases and J 5 bases; nucleotides not matched to a gene: 8. The CDR3 sequence: CASKPGQGKDEQYF. The CDR3 coding sequence is TGTGCCAGCAAGCCGGGACAGGGGAAAGACGAGCAGTACTTC.

V and J are TRBV7-2 and TRBJ1-5; TRBD1 matches at 12 bases. CDR3 length equals 15 residues. From germline, CDR1 is SGHTA and CDR2 FQGNSA. V was clipped by 4 bases and J by 6 bases; unmatched bases: 4. CDR3 sequence: CASSSGTGGGQPQHF. The CDR3 bases are TGTGCCAGCAGCTCCGGGACAGGGGGCGGTCAGCCCCAGCATTTT.

The V and J genes are TRBV12-3 or TRBV12-4 and TRBJ1-3; 8 nucleotides align to TRBD1. This CDR3 contains 13 residues. With 6 bases clipped from V and 9 bases from J, the junction kept 7 bases outside the gene matches. CDR3 sequence reads: CASRTRTGSTIYF. CDR3 in DNA: TGTGCCAGCAGAACTCGGACAGGGAGCACCATATATTTT.

In its sample, this clone was seen a few times. The rearrangement uses TRBV19 and TRBJ2-7; the match to TRBD1 covers 8 bases. This CDR3 is built from 13 residues. Germline trimming cut 5 bases from V and 3 bases from J; bases unmatched to any gene: 3. CDR1 and CDR2 (germline): LNHDA, SQIVND (reference sequence). The CDR3 region is CASSAGTGYEQYF. The DNA for the CDR3 is TGTGCCAGTAGTGCAGGGACAGGCTACGAGCAGTACTTC.

This clone was seen more than once but under ten times. The chain recombines TRBV12-3 or TRBV12-4 with TRBJ2-1; D may be TRBD1 or TRBD2 (5 bases each). The CDR3 length is 13 residues. V was cut by 1 base and J by 9 bases, with 10 bases left in between. The CDR3 is CASSLGGSSEQFF. The DNA of the CDR3 is TGTGCCAGCAGTTTAGGGGGGAGTAGTGAGCAGTTCTTC.

This chain joins TRBV10-1 and TRBJ2-3, with 10 bases that match TRBD2. Germline CDR1 WNHNN, CDR2 SYGVQD (reference sequence). Trimming cost V 6 bases and J 3 bases; bases outside gene matches: 6. This CDR3 is built from 15 residues. CDR3 sequence reads: CASSPMTSGTDTQYF. As DNA, the CDR3 is TGCGCCAGCAGCCCGATGACTAGCGGGACAGATACGCAGTATTTT.

The V gene is TRBV15, the J gene TRBJ1-1, with D unresolved. CDR1 LNHNV and CDR2 YYDKDF come from the germline V gene (reference sequence). With 1 base removed from V and 0 bases from J, the gap between germline ends came to 9 bases. CDR3 length: 15 amino acids. CDR3 sequence: CATSRGVFLNTEAFF. The DNA of the CDR3 is TGTGCCACCAGCAGAGGGGTTTTCTTGAACACTGAAGCTTTCTTT.